This entry lists 22 T cell receptor beta chains sequenced from one sample in a study of regulatory dendritic cells for organ transplantation. Method: immunoSEQ multiplex PCR; TCRdb's copy keeps in-frame clones and lacks some. The table includes 21,000 or so clones, 74% detected once. The sample consisted of memory CD4+ T cells from blood. Described subset: CD45RO+ memory T cells. The receptor set was obtained from a human donor in good health.

The chain employs TRBV5-1 and TRBJ2-7, with 8 nucleotides matching TRBD2. Germline V CDR1 and CDR2: SGHRS, YFSETQ. This CDR3 contains 13 residues. Losses at the gene ends were 6 bases for V and 3 bases for J; bases not matched to a gene: 5. The CDR3 protein is CASTLAGSYEQYF. Here the CDR3 DNA reads TGCGCCAGCACCTTAGCGGGGAGCTACGAGCAGTACTTC.

This chain joins TRBV14 and TRBJ2-7; D remains unclear. The CDR3 contains 13 residues. In germline, CDR1 is SGHDN, CDR2 FVKESK. Trimming pared 0 bases from V and 6 bases from J, leaving 9 bases between. The CDR3 DNA sequence: TGTGCCAGCAGCCAAGATGATACGGGCGAGCAGTACTTC. This sequence encodes CASSQDDTGEQYF.

In its sample, this clone was seen a few times. The J gene is TRBJ2-7, the V gene TRBV6-5; unclear D gene. Between the trimmed V and J ends, which lost 8 bases and 0 bases, there was a span of 11 bases. The CDR3 loop spans 13 amino acids. CDR1 and CDR2 from the germline V gene are MNHEY and SVGAGI. Here the CDR3 reads CASRTLSSYEQYF. The CDR3 DNA is TGTGCCAGCCGAACCCTTAGCTCCTACGAGCAGTACTTC.

The chain uses TRBV6-6 and TRBJ1-2; D possibly corresponds to TRBD1 (5 bases). Germline CDR1 reads MNHNY; CDR2 reads SVGAGI (reference sequence). V lost 1 base to trimming and J lost 4 bases, with 16 bases between them. The CDR3 has 16 amino acids. CDR3 in amino acids: CASSYYGTGEAYGYTF. The DNA for the CDR3 is TGTGCCAGCAGTTACTATGGGACCGGGGAGGCCTATGGCTACACCTTC.

V and J are TRBV6-5 and TRBJ2-1; 9 bases are shared with TRBD2. The CDR3 is made up of 13 amino acids. CDR1 MNHEY and CDR2 SVGAGI come from the germline V gene. The V and J ends lost 2 bases and 15 bases, in that order; junction bases with no gene match: 8. The CDR3 coding sequence is TGTGCCAGCAGTTACGTGCGGGGGGGCGGTTGGTTCTTC. This codes for CASSYVRGGGWFF.

This clone was recorded a few times. The J gene is TRBJ2-7, the V gene TRBV2, with 9 bases fitting TRBD1. The germline gives CDR1 SNHLY, CDR2 FYNNEI. The CDR3 is 14 residues long. V was clipped by 6 bases and J by 9 bases; unmatched bases: 12. The CDR3 region is CASSDRTGTGWQYF. CDR3 sequence (DNA): TGTGCCAGCAGCGATCGGACCGGGACAGGGTGGCAGTACTTC.

The chain combines TRBV5-4 with TRBJ2-5, with TRBD2 matching over 10 bases. The germline gives CDR1 SGHNT, CDR2 YYREEE (reference sequence). The CDR3 runs to 17 residues. Trimming took 6 bases from V and 5 from J; bases not matched to a gene: 16. The CDR3 DNA sequence: TGTGCCAGCACCATTACGACATTAGCGGGGGGACCGGAGACCCAGTACTTC. Translating it yields CASTITTLAGGPETQYF.

The rearrangement joins TRBV5-4 to TRBJ2-3; TRBD2 matches 7 bases. CDR3 length: 16 residues. The V and J ends lost 4 bases and 1 base, in that order; junction bases with no gene match: 9. The germline gives CDR1 SGHNT, CDR2 YYREEE (reference sequence). DNA of the CDR3: TGTGCCAGCAGCCAGAGGTCGGGGGGACGCACAGATACGCAGTATTTT. This sequence encodes CASSQRSGGRTDTQYF. The whole variable domain, remainder taken from reference TRBV5-4 and TRBJ2-3, is ETGVTQSPTHLIKTRGQQVTLRCSSQSGHNTVSWYQQALGQGPQFIFQYYREEENGRGNFPPRFSGLQFPNYSSELNVNALELDDSALYLCASSQRSGGRTDTQYFGPGTRLTVL.

The chain couples TRBV5-1 to TRBJ2-3; 10 positions match TRBD1. The germline V gene has CDR1 SGHRS and CDR2 YFSETQ. There are 16 residues in the CDR3. J was trimmed by 2 bases and V by 3 bases; bases with no gene match: 6. The CDR3: CASSSRTGGNTDTQYF. In DNA form, the CDR3 reads TGCGCCAGCAGCTCCCGGACAGGGGGGAACACAGATACGCAGTATTTT. Filled out from reference TRBV5-1 and TRBJ2-3, the complete variable domain reads KAGVTQTPRYLIKTRGQQVTLSCSPISGHRSVSWYQQTPGQGLQFLFEYFSETQRNKGNFPGRFSGRQFSNSRSEMNVSTLELGDSALYLCASSSRTGGNTDTQYFGPGTRLTVL.

The genes are TRBV1 and TRBJ2-7; the table's TRBD2 call for D was not verified on the DNA. TRBV1 is a recognized pseudogene. The CDR3 runs 17 residues. The CDR3 nucleotides read TGCACCAGCAGCTTCGGACTAGCGAATCTAGACTCCTACGAGCAGTACTTC. Its translation: CTSSFGLANLDSYEQYF.

The chain combines TRBV5-6 with TRBJ2-1; 7 bases map to TRBD2. Unmatched junction bases numbered 10, after V lost 3 bases and J lost 4 bases. Germline V gives CDR1 SGHDT, CDR2 YYEEEE. The CDR3 contains 16 residues. CDR3 nucleotide sequence: TGTGCCAGCAGCTGGGGGGGTAGCGGAGATTACAATGAGCAGTTCTTC. Amino acid sequence: CASSWGGSGDYNEQFF.

This sequence joins TRBV28 and TRBJ2-4, with TRBD1 matching 7 bases. The junction had 9 bases not matched to a gene; V was cut back by 7 bases and J by 9 bases. The CDR3 is 13 residues long. Germline V gene data show CDR1 as MDHEN and CDR2 as SYDVKM. The CDR3 nucleotides read TGTGCCAGCATACAGAGACAGGGTAGCATTCAGTACTTC. Its protein product is CASIQRQGSIQYF.

This chain joins TRBV7-9 and TRBJ1-3; D remains unclear. Germline CDR1 reads SEHNR; CDR2 reads FQNEAQ (reference sequence). V was cut by 2 bases and J by 0 bases, with 8 bases left in between. The CDR3 loop spans 15 amino acids. CDR3 residues: CASSLQDFSGNTIYF. CDR3 nucleotides: TGTGCCAGCAGCTTACAGGACTTCTCTGGAAACACCATATATTTT.

This rearrangement joins TRBV6-1 to TRBJ1-3; no firm D call. Trimming pared 3 bases from V and 0 bases from J, leaving 6 bases between. The germline V gene encodes CDR1 MNHNS and CDR2 SASEGT. This CDR3 comprises 14 residues. As DNA, the CDR3 is TGTGCCAGCAGTGACAGAAGCTCTGGAAACACCATATATTTT. It codes for CASSDRSSGNTIYF.

The chain combines TRBV19 with TRBJ2-4, with 7 positions matching TRBD1. Germline trimming cut 2 bases from V and 4 bases from J; bases unmatched to any gene: 5. The CDR3 is 15 residues long. The germline V gene encodes CDR1 LNHDA and CDR2 SQIVND (reference sequence). CDR3 DNA sequence: TGTGCCAGTAGTATACAAGGGACAGAGAAAAACATTCAGTACTTC. Protein sequence: CASSIQGTEKNIQYF. The complete variable domain, with remaining parts taken from reference TRBV19 and TRBJ2-4, reads DGGITQSPKYLFRKEGQNVTLSCEQNLNHDAMYWYRQDPGQGLRLIYYSQIVNDFQKGDIAEGYSVSREKKESFPLTVTSAQKNPTAFYLCASSIQGTEKNIQYFGAGTRLSVL.

The chain combines TRBV7-2 with TRBJ2-5; 10 nucleotides agree with TRBD2. The CDR3 sequence is 17 residues long. With V trimmed by 1 base and J by 1 base, 6 bases remained unmatched. Germline V gene data show CDR1 as SGHTA and CDR2 as FQGNSA. In nucleotides, the CDR3 is TGTGCCAGCAGCTTAGTTTCCAGCGGGGGGGCCCAAGAGACCCAGTACTTC. The encoded protein is CASSLVSSGGAQETQYF.

A few counts support this clone. The chain carries TRBV6-5 and TRBJ1-1; 7 bases are shared with TRBD1. The CDR3 contains 15 residues. J was trimmed by 5 bases and V by 6 bases; bases with no gene match: 12. The germline CDR1 and CDR2 sequences are MNHEY and SVGAGI. CDR3 bases: TGTGCCAGCAGGACCTGGGCAGGGGGTAATACTGAAGCTTTCTTT. Translating it yields CASRTWAGGNTEAFF.

This rearrangement joins TRBV19 to TRBJ2-5, with 9 bases identical to TRBD1. The trim removed 5 bases at V and 4 bases at J, leaving 11 bases unmatched. Germline lookup yields CDR1 LNHDA and CDR2 SQIVND (reference sequence). This CDR3 has 16 amino acids. The CDR3 DNA reads as TGTGCCAGTAGTGCCTTGTGGACAGGGGTAGGAGAGACCCAGTACTTC. As protein: CASSALWTGVGETQYF.

This sequence joins TRBV11-1 and TRBJ1-1; 11 bases fit TRBD1. V shed 5 bases and J 5 bases; nucleotides not matched to a gene: 4. The CDR3 is made up of 14 amino acids. Germline V gives CDR1 SGHAT, CDR2 FQDESV (reference sequence). CDR3: CASSVDRGHTEAFF. CDR3 in DNA: TGTGCCAGCAGCGTGGACAGGGGGCATACTGAAGCTTTCTTT.

This sequence joins TRBV5-6 and TRBJ2-3; 7 bases map to TRBD2. CDR1 and CDR2 (germline): SGHDT, YYEEEE. The CDR3 runs to 16 residues. Losses at the gene ends were 4 bases for V and 7 bases for J; bases not matched to a gene: 15. The CDR3 region is CASSGDTGTTLNTQYF. For the CDR3, the DNA is TGTGCCAGCAGCGGTGATACCGGGACTACCCTAAATACGCAGTATTTT.

The rearrangement uses TRBV6-5 and TRBJ2-7; the match to TRBD2 covers 9 bases. CDR1 MNHEY and CDR2 SVGAGI come from the germline V gene. V lost 0 bases, J lost 0 bases, and 3 bases stayed unmatched. CDR3 length: 16 amino acids. The CDR3 coding sequence is TGTGCCAGCAGTTACTCTAGCGGGGGCTTCTCCTACGAGCAGTACTTC. Its protein is CASSYSSGGFSYEQYF.

J is TRBJ2-2 and V is TRBV19, with TRBD2 as a possible D gene (6 bases). Between the trimmed V and J ends, which lost 4 bases and 1 base, there was a span of 10 bases. Looked up from germline, CDR1 is LNHDA and CDR2 is SQIVND (reference sequence). This CDR3 has 15 amino acids. This CDR3 is CASSNGGGNTGELFF. In DNA, the CDR3 is TGTGCCAGTAGTAACGGGGGAGGGAACACCGGGGAGCTGTTTTTT. Together with reference TRBV19 and TRBJ2-2, the CDR3 gives the full variable domain: DGGITQSPKYLFRKEGQNVTLSCEQNLNHDAMYWYRQDPGQGLRLIYYSQIVNDFQKGDIAEGYSVSREKKESFPLTVTSAQKNPTAFYLCASSNGGGNTGELFFGEGSRLTVL.